These 18 T cell receptor beta chains were all obtained from the same sample, sequenced in a study of T cell responses to AZD1222 COVID-19 vaccine. Data came from immunoSEQ multiplex PCR; TCRdb stores just in-frame clones and leaves some out. This table holds 80,000 to 100,000 clones, around 85% found once. The specimen comprised peripheral blood, sampled 28 days after the second AZD1222 dose. The receptor set was obtained from an adult who received the AZD1222 COVID-19 vaccine.

The chain carries TRBV7-2 and TRBJ2-5; D is perhaps TRBD1 (5 bases). The CDR3 spans 17 residues. Between the trimmed V and J ends, which lost 0 bases and 2 bases, there was a span of 16 bases. In germline, CDR1 is SGHTA, CDR2 FQGNSA. CDR3 bases: TGTGCCAGCAGCTTAGCTGGCAGACAGATCGGACAAGAGACCCAGTACTTC. Protein product: CASSLAGRQIGQETQYF.

This clone occurred once. The genes are TRBV4-1 and TRBJ1-1; D perhaps matches TRBD1 (6 bases). The CDR3 extends over 14 amino acids. Germline CDR1 and CDR2: MGHRA and YSYEKL. V lost 1 base, J lost 7 bases, and 13 bases lay in between. The CDR3 reads CASSQVRRGGEAFF. CDR3 in DNA: TGCGCCAGCAGCCAAGTTCGTAGGGGGGGTGAAGCTTTCTTT.

The chain is built from TRBV5-8 and TRBJ1-2, with 9 bases lining up with TRBD1. After removal of 2 bases from V and 7 bases from J, the junction contained 9 bases not matched to a gene. Germline CDR1 SGHTS, CDR2 YDEGEE. This CDR3 comprises 15 residues. The CDR3 DNA is TGTGCCAGCAGCTTTTGGGACAGGGCCGTCGGTGGCTACACCTTC. Translating gives CASSFWDRAVGGYTF.

The rearrangement joins TRBV6-5 to TRBJ2-7, with D perhaps TRBD1 (5 bases). CDR3 size: 14 residues. The V end lost 0 bases, the J end lost 6 bases, and 12 bases lay between the germline ends. The germline V gene has CDR1 MNHEY and CDR2 SVGAGI. CDR3 loop: CASSYSSGLREQYF. DNA of the CDR3: TGTGCCAGCAGTTACTCCTCAGGGCTCCGCGAGCAGTACTTC.

This sequence joins TRBV21-1 and TRBJ1-4. TRBV21-1 is listed as a pseudogene. CDR3 length: 17 amino acids. This chain's CDR3 is CASSGRTKGLTNEKLFF. DNA of the CDR3: TGTGCCAGCAGCGGTAGGACCAAAGGGTTAACTAATGAAAAACTGTTTTTT.

This rearrangement joins TRBV6-2 or TRBV6-3 to TRBJ2-7; D not certain. Trimming took 0 bases from V and 3 from J, leaving 9 bases between them. CDR1 MNHEY and CDR2 SVGEGT come from the germline V gene. The CDR3 is 14 amino acids. The CDR3 sequence: CASSYSADYYEQYF. The CDR3 nucleotides read TGTGCCAGCAGTTACTCTGCCGATTACTACGAGCAGTACTTC.

The sample holds one count of this clone. This chain connects TRBV7-9 to TRBJ2-7; D is possibly TRBD1 (5 bases). CDR3 length equals 13 residues. V lost 4 bases and J lost 3, with 10 bases in between. CDR1 and CDR2 from the germline V gene are SEHNR and FQNEAQ (reference sequence). The CDR3: CASSSGQNYEQYF. The DNA of the CDR3 is TGTGCCAGCAGCTCAGGGCAGAACTACGAGCAGTACTTC.

The V and J genes are TRBV19 and TRBJ1-3, with D uncertain. CDR3 length: 17 amino acids. Trimming removed 0 bases from V and 2 bases from J, with 14 bases in between. CDR1 and CDR2 from the germline V gene are LNHDA and SQIVND (reference sequence). The chain's CDR3 is CASSIDGAGGPGNTIYF. CDR3 in DNA: TGTGCCAGTAGTATAGATGGCGCAGGCGGTCCTGGAAACACCATATATTTT.

The rearrangement links TRBV27 to TRBJ2-4; 12 nucleotides align to TRBD2. Losses at the gene ends were 5 bases for V and 11 bases for J; bases not matched to a gene: 7. The CDR3 spans 14 residues. Germline loops: CDR1 MNHEY, CDR2 SMNVEV (reference sequence). In DNA, the CDR3 is TGTGCCAGCAGTCGAAGACTAGCGGGGGCTTTTCAGTACTTC. This sequence encodes CASSRRLAGAFQYF.

The J gene is TRBJ1-3, the V gene TRBV10-3; D remains unclear. V was trimmed by 11 bases and J by 0 bases, leaving 8 bases between them. CDR1 ENHRY and CDR2 SYGVKD come from the germline V gene. This CDR3 has 12 amino acids. This CDR3 is CASRTSGNTIYF. CDR3 nucleotides: TGTGCCTCAAGAACCTCTGGAAACACCATATATTTT.

This chain links TRBV6-6 with TRBJ1-1; D ambiguous. Deletions cut 7 bases from V and 1 base from J, with 10 bases between. Germline loops: CDR1 MNHNY, CDR2 SVGAGI (reference sequence). The CDR3 contains 13 residues. The CDR3 bases are TGTGCCAGCAACCTCGGAAAGAACACTGAAGCTTTCTTT. Translating it yields CASNLGKNTEAFF.

V gene TRBV30 combines with J gene TRBJ1-4; a weak D match, TRBD1 (5 bases). This CDR3 contains 14 residues. The germline V gene has CDR1 GTSNPN and CDR2 SVGIG (reference sequence). V was shortened by 2 bases and J by 8 bases, with 15 bases between the two germline ends. DNA for the CDR3: TGTGCCTGGAGTCGAGGGCTTGGGGACGAAAAACTGTTTTTT. It specifies CAWSRGLGDEKLFF.

This chain uses TRBV29-1 with TRBJ2-2, with D possibly matching TRBD1 (5 bases). This CDR3 spans 13 amino acids. Germline CDR1 reads SQVTM; CDR2 reads ANQGSEA. Trimming removed 6 bases at V and 4 bases at J, with 12 bases between. CDR3 sequence reads: CSVQGATTGELFF. CDR3 sequence (DNA): TGCAGCGTCCAGGGTGCCACCACCGGGGAGCTGTTTTTT.

The rearrangement links TRBV5-1 to TRBJ1-3; D is unresolved. This CDR3 is 14 amino acids long. V lost 0 bases and J 0 bases, leaving 4 bases between the germline ends. Germline CDR1 SGHRS, CDR2 YFSETQ. CDR3 residues: CASSLEGSGNTIYF. The CDR3 region has the DNA TGCGCCAGCAGCTTGGAGGGCTCTGGAAACACCATATATTTT.

V usage is TRBV15 and J usage is TRBJ2-7, with D possibly being TRBD1 (5 bases). V lost 1 base, J lost 3 bases, and 13 bases lay in between. The CDR3 totals 15 residues. Germline CDR1 is LNHNV and CDR2 is YYDKDF (reference sequence). CDR3 nucleotide sequence: TGTGCCACCAGCAGAGCTGGGCAGGGAAACTACGAGCAGTACTTC. It is translated as CATSRAGQGNYEQYF.

The chain couples TRBV7-2 to TRBJ1-4; a possible D gene is TRBD1 (5 bases). The germline V and J ends were trimmed by 5 bases and 8 bases, with 18 bases remaining between them. The germline CDR1 and CDR2 sequences are SGHTA and FQGNSA. CDR3 length: 15 amino acids. Here the CDR3 reads CASSPRVGIGEKLFF. CDR3 nucleotide sequence: TGTGCCAGCAGCCCCAGGGTAGGCATAGGAGAAAAACTGTTTTTT. The whole variable domain, remainder taken from reference TRBV7-2 and TRBJ1-4, is GAGVSQSPSNKVTEKGKDVELRCDPISGHTALYWYRQSLGQGLEFLIYFQGNSAPDKSGLPSDRFSAERTGGSVSTLTIQRTQQEDSAVYLCASSPRVGIGEKLFFGSGTQLSVL.

This chain links TRBV24-1 with TRBJ2-3; D is unclear. CDR1 and CDR2 (germline): KGHDR, SFDVKD. V lost 1 base, J lost 2 bases, and 18 bases lay in between. The CDR3 length is 18 residues. CDR3 sequence: CATSDFTTWDRDTDTQYF. CDR3 DNA: TGTGCCACCAGTGATTTTACTACATGGGATAGGGACACAGATACGCAGTATTTT.

This rearrangement joins TRBV19 to TRBJ2-5; D may match TRBD1 or TRBD2 (5 bases each). From germline, CDR1 is LNHDA and CDR2 SQIVND (reference sequence). V gave up 6 bases and J gave up 7 bases, with 18 bases separating them. CDR3 length: 14 amino acids. In nucleotides, the CDR3 is TGTGCCAGTAGATCAGGAGCAGGGAGCGGGACCCAGTACTTC. Residues: CASRSGAGSGTQYF.